This TCR beta chain came from a study of blood T cell repertoires in COVID-19. Study background: Both acute and convalescent COVID-19 samples were obtained from the United States, Italy and Spain. Sample material is recorded as cDNA or gDNA derived from T cells, B-cell-depleted T cells, or PBMCs.

Per the germline V gene, CDR1 is SGHDN and CDR2 is FVKESK. Trimming cost V 4 bases and J 6 bases, with 9 bases left between them. There are 12 residues in the CDR3. In the original analysis: Amplification of reference gene primers provided the estimated nucleated cell counts. Sequencing was performed with immunoSEQ multiplex PCR; in TCRdb, only in-frame clones are kept and a portion is missing. V and J calls and clone size follow that table, whereas D and trimming were derived from the DNA. The table includes about 270,000 clones, approximately 89% detected once. V and J are TRBV14 and TRBJ1-2, with D unresolved. This TCR derives from a man aged 40-55 years with active or convalescent COVID-19. Sequencing was performed on peripheral blood. DNA for the CDR3: TGTGCCAGCAGCCCCCGAGCCAATGGCTACACCTTC. The encoded protein is CASSPRANGYTF.